The rows below give T cell receptor beta chains drawn from one sample of a study of T cells in localized non-small cell lung cancer. Produced via immunoSEQ multiplex PCR; TCRdb's table is partial and in-frame only. The sample shows roughly 3,700 clones, under 50% of them seen only once. The specimen was lung tumor tissue, collected before any cancer treatment. The receptors derive from a woman aged 40-69 years with stage I lung adenocarcinoma. The CDR3 runs from the conserved cysteine through the conserved F or W. A D gene is named only where the DNA matches it firmly. Part of the rows lack a size; the others show once, few, many or a class for expanded clones.

TRBV6-8	TRBJ1-2	few	-	CASKPRTPYYGYTF	TGTGCCAGCAAGCCCCGGACGCCTTACTATGGCTACACCTTC
TRBV11-3	TRBJ1-5	few	-	CASSLLGGKDQPQHF	TGTGCCAGCAGCTTGTTAGGGGGTAAGGATCAGCCCCAGCATTTT
TRBV9	TRBJ1-1	-	TRBD1	CASSLRTGGTEAFF	TGTGCCAGCAGCCTCAGGACAGGGGGCACTGAAGCTTTCTTT
TRBV11-3	TRBJ1-1	-	TRBD1	CASSLARTGTEAFF	TGTGCCAGCAGCTTGGCTAGGACAGGCACTGAAGCTTTCTTT
TRBV28	TRBJ1-5	-	-	CASRSGSPNQPQHF	TGTGCCAGCCGGTCGGGCAGTCCAAATCAGCCCCAGCATTTT
TRBV11-3	TRBJ1-4	-	-	CASRDERRADEKLFF	TGTGCCAGCAGAGACGAGAGGAGGGCTGATGAAAAACTGTTTTTT
TRBV19	TRBJ1-5	-	-	CASSSQGNNQPQHF	TGTGCCAGTAGTTCCCAGGGAAACAATCAGCCCCAGCATTTT
TRBV11-3	TRBJ2-2	-	-	CASSPVTANTGELFF	TGTGCCAGCAGCCCCGTAACAGCGAACACCGGGGAGCTGTTTTTT
TRBV9	TRBJ2-1	few	-	CASSVGLQYNEQFF	TGTGCCAGCAGCGTAGGGCTTCAGTACAATGAGCAGTTCTTC
TRBV29-1	TRBJ1-1	-	TRBD1	CSGRQGAGWGTEAFF	TGCAGCGGCAGACAGGGGGCAGGGTGGGGCACTGAAGCTTTCTTT
TRBV28	TRBJ2-7	once	-	CASIGSASYEQYF	TGTGCCAGCATTGGTTCGGCCTCCTACGAGCAGTACTTC